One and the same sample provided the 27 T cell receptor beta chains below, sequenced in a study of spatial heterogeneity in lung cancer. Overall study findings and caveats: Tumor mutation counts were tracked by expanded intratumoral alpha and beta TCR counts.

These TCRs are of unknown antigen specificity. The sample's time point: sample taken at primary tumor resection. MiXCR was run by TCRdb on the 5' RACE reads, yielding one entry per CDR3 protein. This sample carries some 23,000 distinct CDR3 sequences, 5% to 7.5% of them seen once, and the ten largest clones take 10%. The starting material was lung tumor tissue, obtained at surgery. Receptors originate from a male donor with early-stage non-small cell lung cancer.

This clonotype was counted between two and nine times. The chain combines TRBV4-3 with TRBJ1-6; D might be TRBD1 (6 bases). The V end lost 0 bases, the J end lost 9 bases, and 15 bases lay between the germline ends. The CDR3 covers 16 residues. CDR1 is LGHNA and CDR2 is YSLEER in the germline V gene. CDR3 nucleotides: TGCGCCAGCAGCCAAGAAGGAGGGGGAAATAGTTCACCCCTCCACTTT. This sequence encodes CASSQEGGGNSSPLHF.

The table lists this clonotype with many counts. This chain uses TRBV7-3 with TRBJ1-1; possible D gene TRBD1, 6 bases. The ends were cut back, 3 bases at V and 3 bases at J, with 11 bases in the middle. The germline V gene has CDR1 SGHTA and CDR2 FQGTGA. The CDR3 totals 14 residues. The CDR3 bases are TGTGCCAGCAGCTTGAATAGGGGGGACACTGAAGCTTTCTTT. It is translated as CASSLNRGDTEAFF.

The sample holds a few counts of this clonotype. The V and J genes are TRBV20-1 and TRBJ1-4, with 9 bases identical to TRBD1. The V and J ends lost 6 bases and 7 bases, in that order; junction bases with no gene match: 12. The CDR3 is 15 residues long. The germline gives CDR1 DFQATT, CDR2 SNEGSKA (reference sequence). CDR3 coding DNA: TGCAGTGCAAGAAGTCGGGACAGGGACACTGAAAAACTGTTTTTT. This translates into CSARSRDRDTEKLFF.

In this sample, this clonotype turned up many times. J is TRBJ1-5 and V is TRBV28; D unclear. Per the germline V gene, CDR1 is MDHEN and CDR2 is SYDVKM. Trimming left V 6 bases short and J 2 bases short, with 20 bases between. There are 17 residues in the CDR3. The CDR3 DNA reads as TGTGCCAGCAGACCAATCTTTGGGGTGACGGGCAATCAGCCCCAGCATTTT. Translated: CASRPIFGVTGNQPQHF.

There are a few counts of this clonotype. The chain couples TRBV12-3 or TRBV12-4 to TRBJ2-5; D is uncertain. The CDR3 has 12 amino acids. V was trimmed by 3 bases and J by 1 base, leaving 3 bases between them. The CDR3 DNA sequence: TGTGCCAGCAGTTTCGCCCAAGAGACCCAGTACTTC. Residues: CASSFAQETQYF.

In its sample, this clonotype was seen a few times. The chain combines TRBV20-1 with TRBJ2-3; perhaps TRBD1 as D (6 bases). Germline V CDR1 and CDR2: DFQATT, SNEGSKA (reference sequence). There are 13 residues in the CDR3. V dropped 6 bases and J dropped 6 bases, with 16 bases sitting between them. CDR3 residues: CSARAGVYDTQYF. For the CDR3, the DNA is TGCAGTGCCCGGGCAGGGGTTTATGATACGCAGTATTTT.

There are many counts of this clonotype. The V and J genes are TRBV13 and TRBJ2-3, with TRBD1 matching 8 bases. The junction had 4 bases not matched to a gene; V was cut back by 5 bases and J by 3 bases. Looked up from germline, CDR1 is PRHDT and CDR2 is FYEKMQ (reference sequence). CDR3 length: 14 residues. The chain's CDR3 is CASSPGQGTDTQYF. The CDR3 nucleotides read TGTGCCAGCAGCCCCGGACAGGGAACAGATACGCAGTATTTT.

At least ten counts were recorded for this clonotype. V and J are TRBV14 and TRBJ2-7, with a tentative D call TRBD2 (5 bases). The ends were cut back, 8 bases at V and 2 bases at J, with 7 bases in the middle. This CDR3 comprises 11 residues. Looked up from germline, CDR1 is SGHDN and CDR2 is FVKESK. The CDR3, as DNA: TGTGCCAGCGCCGGGGCCTACGAGCAGTACTTC. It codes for CASAGAYEQYF.

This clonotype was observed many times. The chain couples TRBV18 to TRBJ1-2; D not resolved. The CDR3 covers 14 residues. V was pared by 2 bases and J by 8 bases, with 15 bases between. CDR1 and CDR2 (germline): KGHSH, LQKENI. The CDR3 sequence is CASSPVAETDGYTF. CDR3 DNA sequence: TGTGCCAGCTCACCAGTGGCGGAGACTGACGGCTACACCTTC.

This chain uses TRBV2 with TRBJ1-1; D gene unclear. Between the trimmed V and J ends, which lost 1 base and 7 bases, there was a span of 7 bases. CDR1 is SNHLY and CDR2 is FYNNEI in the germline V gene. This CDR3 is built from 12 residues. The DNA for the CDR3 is TGTGCCAGCAGTGAAGAGAGGCATGAAGCTTTCTTT. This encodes CASSEERHEAFF.

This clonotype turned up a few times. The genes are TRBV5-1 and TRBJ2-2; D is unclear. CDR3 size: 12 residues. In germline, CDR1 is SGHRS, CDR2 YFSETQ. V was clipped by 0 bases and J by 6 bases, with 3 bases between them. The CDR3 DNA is TGCGCCAGCAGCTTGGAAGCCGGGGAGCTGTTTTTT. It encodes CASSLEAGELFF. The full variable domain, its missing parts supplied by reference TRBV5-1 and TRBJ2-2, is KAGVTQTPRYLIKTRGQQVTLSCSPISGHRSVSWYQQTPGQGLQFLFEYFSETQRNKGNFPGRFSGRQFSNSRSEMNVSTLELGDSALYLCASSLEAGELFFGEGSRLTVL.

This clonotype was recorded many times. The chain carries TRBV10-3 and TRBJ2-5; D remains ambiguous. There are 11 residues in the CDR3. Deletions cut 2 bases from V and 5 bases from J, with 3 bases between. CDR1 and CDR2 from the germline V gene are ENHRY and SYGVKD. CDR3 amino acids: CAISEGETQYF. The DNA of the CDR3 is TGTGCCATCAGTGAGGGGGAGACCCAGTACTTC.

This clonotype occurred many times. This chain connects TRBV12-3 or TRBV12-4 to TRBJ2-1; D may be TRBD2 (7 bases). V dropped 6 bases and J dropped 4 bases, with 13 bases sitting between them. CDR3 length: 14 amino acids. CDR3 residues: CASRTGGAYNEQFF. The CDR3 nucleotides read TGTGCCAGCAGGACGGGGGGCGCTTACAATGAGCAGTTCTTC.

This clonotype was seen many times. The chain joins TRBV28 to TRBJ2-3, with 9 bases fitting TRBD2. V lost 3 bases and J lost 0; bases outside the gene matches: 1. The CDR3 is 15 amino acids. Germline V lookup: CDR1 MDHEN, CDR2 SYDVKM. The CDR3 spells CASSFLAGSTDTQYF. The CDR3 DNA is TGTGCCAGCAGTTTTCTAGCGGGAAGCACAGATACGCAGTATTTT. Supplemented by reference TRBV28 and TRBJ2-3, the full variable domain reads DVKVTQSSRYLVKRTGEKVFLECVQDMDHENMFWYRQDPGLGLRLIYFSYDVKMKEKGDIPEGYSVSREKKERFSLILESASTNQTSMYLCASSFLAGSTDTQYFGPGTRLTVL.

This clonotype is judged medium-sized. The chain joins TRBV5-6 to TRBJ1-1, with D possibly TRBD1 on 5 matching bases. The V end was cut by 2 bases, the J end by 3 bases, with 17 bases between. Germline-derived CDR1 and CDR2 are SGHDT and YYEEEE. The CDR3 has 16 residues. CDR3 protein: CASSFRQGTLHTEAFF. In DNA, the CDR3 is TGTGCCAGCAGCTTTCGGCAGGGAACTTTGCACACTGAAGCTTTCTTT.

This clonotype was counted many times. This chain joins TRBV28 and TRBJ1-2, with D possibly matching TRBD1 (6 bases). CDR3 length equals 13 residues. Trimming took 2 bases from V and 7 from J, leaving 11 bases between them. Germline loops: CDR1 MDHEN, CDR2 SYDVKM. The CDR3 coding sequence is TGTGCCAGCAGTTTAATATGGACAGCTGGCTACACCTTC. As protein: CASSLIWTAGYTF.

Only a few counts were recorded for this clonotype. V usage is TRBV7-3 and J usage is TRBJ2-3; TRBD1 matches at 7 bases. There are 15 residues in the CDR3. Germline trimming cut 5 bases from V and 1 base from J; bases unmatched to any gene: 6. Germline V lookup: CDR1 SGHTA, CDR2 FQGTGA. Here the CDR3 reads CASSPTGVGTDTQYF. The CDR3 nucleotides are TGTGCCAGCAGCCCTACAGGGGTCGGCACAGATACGCAGTATTTT.

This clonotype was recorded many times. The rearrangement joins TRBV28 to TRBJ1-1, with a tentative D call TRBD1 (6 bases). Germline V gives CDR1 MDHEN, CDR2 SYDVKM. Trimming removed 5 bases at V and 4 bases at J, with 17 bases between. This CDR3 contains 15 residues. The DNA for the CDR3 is TGTGCCAGCAGTCGTCGAGGAGGGGGAGCCACTGAAGCTTTCTTT. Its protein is CASSRRGGGATEAFF.

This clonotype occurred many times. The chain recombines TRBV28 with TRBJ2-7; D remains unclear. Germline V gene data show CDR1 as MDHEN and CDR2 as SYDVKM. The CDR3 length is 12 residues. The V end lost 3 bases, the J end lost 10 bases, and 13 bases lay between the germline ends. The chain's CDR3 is CASSFSLPEQYF. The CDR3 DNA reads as TGTGCCAGCAGTTTTTCCCTGCCGGAACAGTACTTC.

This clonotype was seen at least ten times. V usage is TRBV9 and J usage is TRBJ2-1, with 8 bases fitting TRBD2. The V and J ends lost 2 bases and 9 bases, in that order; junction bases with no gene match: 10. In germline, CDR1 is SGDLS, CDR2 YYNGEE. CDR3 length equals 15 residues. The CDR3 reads CASSVGKREKGEQFF. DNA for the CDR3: TGTGCCAGCAGCGTGGGGAAGCGGGAGAAAGGTGAGCAGTTCTTC.

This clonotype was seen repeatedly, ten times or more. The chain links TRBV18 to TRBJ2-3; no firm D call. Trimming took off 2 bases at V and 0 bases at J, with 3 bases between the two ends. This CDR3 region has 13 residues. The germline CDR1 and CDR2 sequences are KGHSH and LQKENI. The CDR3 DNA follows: TGTGCCAGCTCACCAGATAGCACAGATACGCAGTATTTT. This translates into CASSPDSTDTQYF.

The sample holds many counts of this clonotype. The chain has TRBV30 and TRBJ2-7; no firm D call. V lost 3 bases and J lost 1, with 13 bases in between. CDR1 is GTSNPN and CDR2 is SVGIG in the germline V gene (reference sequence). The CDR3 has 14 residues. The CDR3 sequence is CAWSDRAASYEQYF. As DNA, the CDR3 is TGTGCCTGGAGCGATCGGGCGGCATCCTACGAGCAGTACTTC.

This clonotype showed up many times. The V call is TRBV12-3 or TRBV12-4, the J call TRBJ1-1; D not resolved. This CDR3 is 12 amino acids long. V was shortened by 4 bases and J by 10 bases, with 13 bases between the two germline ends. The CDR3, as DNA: TGTGCCAGCAGTTCGGAATTGCGGGGAGCTTTCTTT. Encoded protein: CASSSELRGAFF.

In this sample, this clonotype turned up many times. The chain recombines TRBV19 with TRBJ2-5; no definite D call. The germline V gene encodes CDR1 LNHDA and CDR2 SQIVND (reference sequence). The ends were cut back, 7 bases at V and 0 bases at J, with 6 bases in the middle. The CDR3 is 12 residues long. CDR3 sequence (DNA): TGTGCCAGTACACGGGACCAAGAGACCCAGTACTTC. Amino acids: CASTRDQETQYF.

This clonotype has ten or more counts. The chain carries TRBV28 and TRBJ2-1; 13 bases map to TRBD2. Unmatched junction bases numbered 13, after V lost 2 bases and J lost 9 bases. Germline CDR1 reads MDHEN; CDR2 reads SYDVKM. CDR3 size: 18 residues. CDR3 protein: CASSLIGTSGTPRGEQFF. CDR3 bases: TGTGCCAGCAGTTTAATCGGGACTAGCGGGACCCCACGGGGTGAGCAGTTCTTC.

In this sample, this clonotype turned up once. As DNA, the CDR3 is TGCAGTGCTAGATCGAGACGGGGGGCCTCCAATGAGCAGTTCTTC. Translation: CSARSRRGASNEQFF. This chain joins TRBV20-1 and TRBJ2-1, with a tentative D call TRBD2 (7 bases). The CDR3 spans 15 residues. The germline gives CDR1 DFQATT, CDR2 SNEGSKA (reference sequence). The V end was cut by 2 bases, the J end by 6 bases, with 17 bases between.

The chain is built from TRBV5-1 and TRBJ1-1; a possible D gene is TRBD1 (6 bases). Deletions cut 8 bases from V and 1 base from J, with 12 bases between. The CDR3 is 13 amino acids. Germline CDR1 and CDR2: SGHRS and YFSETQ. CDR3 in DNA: TGCGCCAGTACTTCGACAGGGAACACTGAAGCTTTCTTT. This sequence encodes CASTSTGNTEAFF.